Each of the 17 T cell receptor beta chains below was sequenced from the same sample in a study of spatial heterogeneity in lung cancer. TCRdb processed the 5' RACE reads anew with MiXCR; each CDR3 protein has one entry. This sample yields about 270 distinct CDR3 sequences, of which about 40% are seen a single time; 25% to 30% belongs to the top ten. Time point defined: sample taken at primary tumor resection. These receptors lack a known antigen. Study-wide results and limits: Tumoral mutation counts were tracked by counts of expanded intratumoral alpha and beta TCRs.

The sequenced sample was lung tumor tissue, obtained at surgery. The origin of the receptors is a male donor with early-stage non-small cell lung cancer.

As concerns this clonotype: This beta chain lies outside the target of a library built for alpha chains; its clone size means little. The CDR3 DNA is TGCGCCAGCAGTGAGGGCACAGGGGCGGGCACCGGGGAGCTGTTTTTT. Translating it yields CASSEGTGAGTGELFF. The rearrangement links TRBV10-2 to TRBJ2-2; 7 nucleotides match TRBD1. The CDR3 covers 16 residues. V was pared by 2 bases and J by 4 bases, with 7 bases of the junction left unmatched. The germline V gene encodes CDR1 WSHSY and CDR2 SAAADI.

Of note for this clonotype: Within a library made for alpha chains, this beta chain is off target, and its count is uninformative. This sequence joins TRBV7-9 and TRBJ2-3; D call uncertain. Germline lookup yields CDR1 SEHNR and CDR2 FQNEAQ (reference sequence). The V end lost 6 bases, the J end lost 0 bases, and 4 bases lay between the germline ends. The CDR3 consists of 12 residues. In nucleotides, the CDR3 is TGTGCCAGCAGTCAGAGCACAGATACGCAGTATTTT. This gives the protein CASSQSTDTQYF.

On this clonotype: Because this beta chain is a stray read in a library intended to capture alpha chains, its abundance should not be given much weight. The V call is TRBV10-3, the J call TRBJ2-7, with unresolved D. The CDR3 is made up of 14 amino acids. The V and J ends lost 4 bases and 2 bases respectively, with 12 bases between them. Germline lookup yields CDR1 ENHRY and CDR2 SYGVKD. CDR3: CAISGAGNPYEQYF. CDR3 nucleotide sequence: TGTGCCATCAGTGGGGCCGGAAACCCCTACGAGCAGTACTTC.

Concerning this clonotype itself: This beta chain came through as a stray read in a library set up for alpha chains, and its size says little. The chain joins TRBV7-9 to TRBJ2-2; D might be TRBD1 or TRBD2, each matching 5 bases. The CDR3 sequence is 14 residues long. Germline lookup yields CDR1 SEHNR and CDR2 FQNEAQ (reference sequence). The V end lost 5 bases, the J end lost 6 bases, and 13 bases lay between the germline ends. The CDR3 DNA reads TGTGCCAGCAGCACCCATAGAGGGGCCGGGGAGCTGTTTTTT. Encoded protein: CASSTHRGAGELFF.

Of note for this clonotype: For a library built for alpha chains, this beta chain is a stray read; little rests on its size. The genes are TRBV12-3 or TRBV12-4 and TRBJ2-7; D might be TRBD1 (6 bases). V lost 6 bases, J lost 3 bases, and 12 bases lay in between. The length of the CDR3 is 13 residues. CDR3 coding DNA: TGTGCCAGCAGCCGACTGGACAGCTACGAGCAGTACTTC. Its protein product is CASSRLDSYEQYF.

This clonotype was detected a few times. Because this beta chain is a stray read in a library intended to capture alpha chains, its abundance should not be given much weight. This rearrangement joins TRBV11-2 to TRBJ2-1; the match to TRBD2 covers 7 bases. CDR3 size: 15 residues. CDR1 and CDR2 (germline): SGHAT, FQNNGV. With V trimmed by 2 bases and J by 8 bases, 9 bases remained unmatched. Here the CDR3 reads CASSLPAGLPHEQFF. The CDR3 DNA is TGTGCCAGCAGCTTACCAGCGGGGCTCCCCCATGAGCAGTTCTTC.

A note on this clonotype: The size of this beta chain means little, since it is a stray read in a library made for alpha chains. CDR3 sequence: CASSQRRGVNTGELFF. The CDR3 bases are TGTGCCAGCAGCCAACGCCGGGGAGTAAACACCGGGGAGCTGTTTTTT. J is TRBJ2-2 and V is TRBV3-1; D is possibly TRBD2 (5 bases). The V and J ends lost 2 bases and 2 bases respectively, with 12 bases between them. The germline V gene has CDR1 LGHDT and CDR2 YNNKEL (reference sequence). This CDR3 has 16 amino acids.

This clonotype was seen a handful of times. The size of this beta chain means little, since it is a stray read in a library made for alpha chains. The V call is TRBV5-1, the J call TRBJ2-1, with D unclear. The CDR3 totals 15 residues. V lost 4 bases to trimming and J lost 6 bases, with 17 bases between them. Looked up from germline, CDR1 is SGHRS and CDR2 is YFSETQ. In DNA form, the CDR3 reads TGCGCCAGCAGCCCGAGGATCCAAGGGTCCAATGAGCAGTTCTTC. Translated, it gives CASSPRIQGSNEQFF.

As concerns this clonotype: In a library made to pick up alpha chains, this beta chain is a stray read with a size that means little. The V call is TRBV9, the J call TRBJ2-2; D possibly corresponds to TRBD2 (5 bases). Germline CDR1 is SGDLS and CDR2 is YYNGEE. The CDR3 is 14 residues long. V lost 0 bases and J lost 5, with 8 bases in between. DNA for the CDR3: TGTGCCAGCAGCGTAGCTAGGGAGACCGGGGAGCTGTTTTTT. Protein product: CASSVARETGELFF.

For this clonotype: An end of the junction differs from the germline gene, which may be a read error. This beta chain is an off-target read within a library intended for alpha chains, so its frequency means little. The V call is TRBV7-7, the J call TRBJ2-7; 10 bases are shared with TRBD1. Germline CDR1 reads SSHAT; CDR2 reads FNYEAQ (reference sequence). The CDR3 is 14 residues long. The CDR3 reads CASSLGQGAYEQYF. CDR3 DNA: TGTGCTAGCAGCTTAGGACAGGGGGCCTACGAGCAGTACTTC. Based on the CDR3 plus reference TRBV7-7 and TRBJ2-7, the full variable domain is GAGVSQSPRYKVTKRGQDVTLRCDPISSHATLYWYQQALGQGPEFLTYFNYEAQPDKSGLPSDRFSAERPEGSISTLTIQRTEQRDSAMYRCASSLGQGAYEQYFGPGTRLTVT.

This clonotype qualifies as hyperexpanded. Since it is a stray read in a library aimed at alpha chains, this beta chain has a size that is not meaningful. The V gene is TRBV28, the J gene TRBJ1-1; D is uncertain. CDR3 length: 14 residues. Germline CDR1 reads MDHEN; CDR2 reads SYDVKM. Trimming removed 6 bases at V and 2 bases at J, with 13 bases between. The CDR3 sequence: CASSPVASNTEAFF. The CDR3 DNA follows: TGTGCCAGCAGCCCAGTCGCCTCTAACACTGAAGCTTTCTTT.

As to this clonotype: In a library made to pick up alpha chains, this beta chain is a stray read with a size that means little. V usage is TRBV5-4 and J usage is TRBJ2-5, with D unclear. Germline V lookup: CDR1 SGHNT, CDR2 YYREEE (reference sequence). The germline V and J ends were trimmed by 0 bases and 1 base, with 7 bases remaining between them. The CDR3 is 14 amino acids. The CDR3 loop reads CASSLDYTQETQYF. CDR3 nucleotides: TGTGCCAGCAGCTTGGACTATACCCAAGAGACCCAGTACTTC.

The sample holds a few counts of this clonotype. This beta chain turned up in a library designed for alpha chains; as an off-target read, its abundance says little. This chain links TRBV27 with TRBJ2-5; D might be TRBD1 (6 bases). Germline assignment: CDR1 MNHEY and CDR2 SMNVEV (reference sequence). The CDR3 covers 15 residues. With 5 bases removed from V and 1 base from J, the gap between germline ends came to 14 bases. The CDR3 reads CASSTLRQAQETQYF. CDR3 coding DNA: TGTGCCAGCAGTACCCTCCGACAGGCCCAAGAGACCCAGTACTTC.

About this clonotype itself: This beta chain came through as a stray read in a library set up for alpha chains, and its size says little. This chain connects TRBV20-1 to TRBJ2-2; D may be TRBD1 (5 bases). The CDR3 totals 13 residues. Germline CDR1 reads DFQATT; CDR2 reads SNEGSKA (reference sequence). V lost 6 bases, J lost 6 bases, and 14 bases lay in between. CDR3 in amino acids: CSAQARAAGELFF. The DNA of the CDR3 is TGCAGTGCCCAAGCCAGGGCGGCCGGGGAGCTGTTTTTT.

This clonotype was observed a few times. Since it is a stray read in a library aimed at alpha chains, this beta chain has a size that is not meaningful. V usage is TRBV28 and J usage is TRBJ2-1; D perhaps matches TRBD2 (6 bases). This CDR3 region has 15 residues. Germline CDR1 is MDHEN and CDR2 is SYDVKM. V was cut by 7 bases and J by 0 bases, with 13 bases left in between. CDR3 amino acids: CASTQAGGSYNEQFF. The CDR3 DNA is TGTGCCAGCACCCAAGCGGGTGGCTCCTACAATGAGCAGTTCTTC.

Only a few counts were recorded for this clonotype. Being off target in a library aimed at alpha chains, this beta chain has a size of little meaning. The chain is built from TRBV2 and TRBJ2-5; tentatively, D is TRBD1 (6 bases). The CDR3 loop spans 13 amino acids. The germline CDR1 and CDR2 sequences are SNHLY and FYNNEI. The V and J ends lost 9 bases and 7 bases respectively, with 18 bases between them. The DNA for the CDR3 is TGTGCCAGTAGCACGGGGCGAGGGGGGACCCAGTACTTC. Translated, it gives CASSTGRGGTQYF.

Remarks on this clonotype: A read error may produce the germline difference seen at one junction end. This beta chain lies outside the target of a library built for alpha chains; its clone size means little. The CDR3 DNA reads TGTACCAGCAGCTTTAGCGGGAGGATCCTGAGTGGCGATACGCAGTATTTT. This translates into CTSSFSGRILSGDTQYF. This chain uses TRBV11-2 with TRBJ2-3; 10 nucleotides align to TRBD2. The CDR3 totals 17 residues. CDR1 is SGHAT and CDR2 is FQNNGV in the germline V gene.